Listed below are T cell receptor beta chains from one sample, sequenced in a study of blood T cell repertoires in COVID-19. The method was immunoSEQ multiplex PCR; TCRdb's version includes in-frame clones alone and lacks a portion of them. The sample consists of about 190,000 clones, under 80% of them appearing once. What was sequenced was peripheral blood. Receptor source: a woman aged 50 to 65 with acute or convalescent COVID-19. Each CDR3 is given with its conserved first and last residue. The order of the fields is V gene, D gene, clone size, J gene, CDR3 protein, CDR3 DNA. D genes are given only for firm matches. Only part of the rows carry a size: once, few, many, or a class if the clone is expanded.

TRBV6-5	.	.	TRBJ2-1	CASRTGQNHYNEQFF	TGTGCCAGCAGGACCGGACAAAACCACTACAATGAGCAGTTCTTC
TRBV30	.	.	TRBJ1-5	CAWSASVRQPQHF	TGTGCCTGGAGTGCGTCGGTGCGTCAGCCCCAGCATTTT
TRBV19	TRBD1	few	TRBJ1-4	CASGDRGLFLFF	TGTGCCAGTGGGGACAGGGGCCTTTTTCTGTTTTTT
TRBV6-1	.	.	TRBJ2-3	CASSERGRVDRGF	TGTGCCAGCAGTGAACGTGGGAGGGTGGACAGAGGCTTT
TRBV5-4	TRBD2	.	TRBJ2-3	CASFSGGGIGTDTQYF	TGTGCCAGCTTCTCGGGGGGAGGGATCGGCACAGATACGCAGTATTTT
TRBV20-1	TRBD2	.	TRBJ2-7	CSGERGYEQYF	TGCAGTGGGGAGCGGGGGTACGAGCAGTACTTC
TRBV12-5	.	.	TRBJ2-5	CASGSVVGETQYF	TGTGCTAGTGGTTCAGTCGTTGGAGAGACCCAGTACTTC
TRBV6-6	TRBD2	.	TRBJ2-3	CASSPQSGRGSDTQYF	TGTGCCAGCAGCCCCCAAAGCGGGAGGGGGTCAGATACGCAGTATTTT
TRBV9	.	.	TRBJ1-5	CASSVGEDPLGNQPQHF	TGTGCCAGCAGCGTAGGCGAGGACCCACTAGGGAATCAGCCCCAGCATTTT
TRBV5-1	.	.	TRBJ2-2	CASSLVPGTNTGELFF	TGCGCCAGCAGCTTGGTACCGGGGACGAACACCGGGGAGCTGTTTTTT
TRBV27	TRBD1	.	TRBJ2-4	CASSPRAGGAENIQYF	TGTGCCAGCAGTCCCCGGGCAGGGGGCGCGGAAAACATTCAGTACTTC
TRBV28	.	few	TRBJ1-1	CASSPARSLMNTEAFF	TGTGCCAGCAGTCCAGCGAGGTCGTTAATGAACACTGAAGCTTTCTTT
TRBV6-5	.	.	TRBJ2-2	CASSSGTRSSGELFF	TGTGCCAGCAGTTCCGGGACTCGTTCCTCCGGGGAGCTGTTTTTT
TRBV24-1	TRBD1	.	TRBJ1-2	CATSDPSPAGTGGYGYTF	TGTGCCACCAGTGACCCAAGCCCCGCCGGGACAGGGGGATATGGCTACACCTTC
TRBV11-2	.	few	TRBJ2-1	CASSVYNEQFF	TGTGCCAGCAGCGTATACAATGAGCAGTTCTTC
TRBV6-5	TRBD1	.	TRBJ2-7	CASSLGDRAIHEQYF	TGTGCCAGCAGTCTCGGGGACAGGGCGATCCACGAGCAGTACTTC
TRBV6-5	TRBD2	few	TRBJ2-7	CASRVQREPYEQYF	TGTGCCAGCAGAGTCCAGCGGGAGCCCTACGAGCAGTACTTC
TRBV6-1	.	.	TRBJ1-5	CASSEITPGGDQPQHF	TGTGCCAGCAGTGAAATTACCCCGGGCGGGGATCAGCCCCAGCATTTT
TRBV30	TRBD1	.	TRBJ1-5	CAWNPGQGLRVGQPQHF	TGTGCCTGGAATCCGGGACAGGGCCTCCGGGTAGGTCAGCCCCAGCATTTT
TRBV3-1/TRBV3-2	TRBD2	once	TRBJ2-2	CASSQDRVAGTNTGELFF	TGTGCCAGCAGCCAAGATCGAGTAGCGGGGACGAACACCGGGGAGCTGTTTTTT
TRBV30	.	.	TRBJ2-2	CAWSQTARTGELFF	TGTGCCTGGTCCCAGACAGCGAGGACCGGGGAGCTGTTTTTT
TRBV6-6	TRBD1	.	TRBJ1-4	CAGGQGAATNEKLFF	TGTGCCGGCGGACAGGGGGCTGCAACTAATGAAAAACTGTTTTTT